These T cell receptor beta chains were read from a single sample in a study of human T cells and chemical hapten exposure. TCRdb re-called the RACE reads with MiXCR, one entry per CDR3 protein. This table has 150,000 to 200,000 distinct CDR3 sequences, around 23% appearing once. The source material was whole blood, sampled in connection with sensitization to the hapten diphenylcyclopropenone (DPC). Source of these receptors: a woman between 40 and 55 years old with alopecia areata. Some clones in this sample may be carry-over from other donors' samples. CDR3s include the opening cysteine and the closing phenylalanine or tryptophan. D genes are given only for firm matches. Clone size is shown for a subset of rows, as once, few, many or a class of expanded clone.

v_gene: TRBV6-2/TRBV6-3; j_gene: TRBJ2-7; abundance: NA; d_gene: NA; CDR3aa: CASSRWAGWTYEQYF; CDR3nt: TGTGCCAGCAGTCGCTGGGCAGGATGGACCTACGAGCAGTACTTC
v_gene: TRBV4-1; j_gene: TRBJ2-3; abundance: NA; d_gene: TRBD2; CDR3aa: CASSQDHGYGLAGTDTQYF; CDR3nt: TGCGCCAGCAGCCAAGATCATGGGTACGGACTAGCGGGAACAGATACGCAGTATTTT
v_gene: TRBV20-1; j_gene: TRBJ2-7; abundance: NA; d_gene: TRBD2; CDR3aa: CSAGRTSLDEQYF; CDR3nt: TGCAGTGCTGGAAGGACTAGCCTCGACGAGCAGTACTTC
v_gene: TRBV11-1; j_gene: TRBJ2-3; abundance: once; d_gene: NA; CDR3aa: CASSLAWGPPADTQYF; CDR3nt: TGTGCCAGCAGCTTAGCGTGGGGACCCCCGGCAGATACGCAGTATTTT
v_gene: TRBV27; j_gene: TRBJ2-1; abundance: NA; d_gene: NA; CDR3aa: CARYTSQFF; CDR3nt: TGTGCCAGATATACTAGCCAGTTCTTC
v_gene: TRBV27; j_gene: TRBJ2-7; abundance: NA; d_gene: TRBD1; CDR3aa: CAPWDRVWDEQYF; CDR3nt: TGTGCCCCGTGGGACAGGGTTTGGGACGAGCAGTACTTC
v_gene: TRBV7-2; j_gene: TRBJ2-1; abundance: NA; d_gene: TRBD2; CDR3aa: CASSLQAGGGNEQFF; CDR3nt: TGTGCCAGCAGCTTACAAGCGGGAGGGGGCAATGAGCAGTTCTTC
v_gene: TRBV10-3; j_gene: TRBJ2-1; abundance: NA; d_gene: TRBD2; CDR3aa: CAISTGTSGRWSYNEQFF; CDR3nt: TGTGCCATCAGTACCGGGACTAGCGGGAGGTGGTCCTACAATGAGCAGTTCTTC
v_gene: TRBV6-2/TRBV6-3; j_gene: TRBJ1-5; abundance: few; d_gene: TRBD1; CDR3aa: CASRPTDRTNQPQHF; CDR3nt: TGTGCCAGCAGACCCACGGACAGGACGAATCAGCCCCAGCATTTT
v_gene: TRBV4-2; j_gene: TRBJ1-5; abundance: many; d_gene: NA; CDR3aa: CASSREAGNGNQPQHF; CDR3nt: TGTGCCAGCAGCCGAGAGGCAGGGAACGGCAATCAGCCCCAGCATTTT
v_gene: TRBV6-1; j_gene: TRBJ2-1; abundance: NA; d_gene: NA; CDR3aa: CASSETWRGYNEQFF; CDR3nt: TGTGCCAGCAGTGAAACGTGGCGGGGCTACAATGAGCAGTTCTTC
v_gene: TRBV7-6; j_gene: TRBJ1-1; abundance: many; d_gene: NA; CDR3aa: CASSTQGNTEAFF; CDR3nt: TGTGCCAGCAGCACACAGGGGAACACTGAAGCTTTCTTT
v_gene: TRBV4-3; j_gene: TRBJ2-7; abundance: NA; d_gene: TRBD2; CDR3aa: CASSQDALASYEQYF; CDR3nt: TGCGCCAGCAGCCAAGACGCACTAGCGAGCTACGAGCAGTACTTC
v_gene: TRBV28; j_gene: TRBJ1-2; abundance: NA; d_gene: NA; CDR3aa: CASSSGTHSGGYTF; CDR3nt: TGTGCCAGCAGTTCCGGGACACATAGCGGTGGCTACACCTTC
v_gene: TRBV21-1; j_gene: TRBJ2-3; abundance: NA; d_gene: NA; CDR3aa: CASSKEVDLSTDTQYF; CDR3nt: TGTGCCAGCAGCAAAGAAGTGGACCTGAGCACAGATACGCAGTATTTT
v_gene: TRBV6-2/TRBV6-3; j_gene: TRBJ2-7; abundance: NA; d_gene: TRBD2; CDR3aa: CASRPGGASYEQYF; CDR3nt: TGTGCCAGCAGGCCCGGGGGGGCCTCCTACGAGCAGTACTTC
v_gene: TRBV5-6; j_gene: TRBJ2-1; abundance: many; d_gene: TRBD2; CDR3aa: CASSSLAGDWNEQFF; CDR3nt: TGTGCCAGCAGCTCACTAGCGGGAGACTGGAATGAGCAGTTCTTC
v_gene: TRBV6-5; j_gene: TRBJ1-4; abundance: NA; d_gene: TRBD1; CDR3aa: CASRTGLSEKLFF; CDR3nt: TGTGCCAGCAGGACAGGGTTGAGCGAAAAACTGTTTTTT
v_gene: TRBV28; j_gene: TRBJ1-1; abundance: NA; d_gene: NA; CDR3aa: CASSQLRVGNTEAFF; CDR3nt: TGTGCCAGCAGTCAGCTCAGGGTAGGAAACACTGAAGCTTTCTTT
v_gene: TRBV7-9; j_gene: TRBJ2-1; abundance: NA; d_gene: TRBD2; CDR3aa: CASSLGLAYGNEQFF; CDR3nt: TGTGCCAGCAGCTTAGGACTAGCGTACGGCAATGAGCAGTTCTTC
v_gene: TRBV15; j_gene: TRBJ1-1; abundance: few; d_gene: NA; CDR3aa: CATSRGRDHTEAFF; CDR3nt: TGTGCCACCAGCAGAGGCCGGGACCACACTGAAGCTTTCTTT
v_gene: TRBV29-1; j_gene: TRBJ2-4; abundance: few; d_gene: NA; CDR3aa: CSVEDHLDIQYF; CDR3nt: TGCAGCGTTGAAGATCATCTGGACATTCAGTACTTC
v_gene: TRBV5-6; j_gene: TRBJ2-5; abundance: NA; d_gene: NA; CDR3aa: CASSLAGRTQYF; CDR3nt: TGTGCCAGCAGCTTGGCGGGCAGGACCCAGTACTTC
v_gene: TRBV5-1; j_gene: TRBJ2-3; abundance: NA; d_gene: NA; CDR3aa: CASSLYGDTQYF; CDR3nt: TGCGCCAGCAGCTTGTACGGAGATACGCAGTATTTT
v_gene: TRBV12-3/TRBV12-4; j_gene: TRBJ2-2; abundance: few; d_gene: NA; CDR3aa: CASKETGELFF; CDR3nt: TGTGCCAGCAAGGAGACCGGGGAGCTGTTTTTT
v_gene: TRBV6-5; j_gene: TRBJ2-7; abundance: few; d_gene: TRBD2; CDR3aa: CASSKGLAGVSEQYF; CDR3nt: TGTGCCAGCAGTAAGGGACTAGCGGGAGTCTCCGAGCAGTACTTC
v_gene: TRBV5-1; j_gene: TRBJ1-3; abundance: NA; d_gene: NA; CDR3aa: CASSLAPTLSGNTIYF; CDR3nt: TGCGCCAGCAGCTTGGCCCCGACTCTCTCTGGAAACACCATATATTTT
v_gene: TRBV2; j_gene: TRBJ2-7; abundance: NA; d_gene: NA; CDR3aa: CASSADSTYEQYF; CDR3nt: TGTGCCAGCAGTGCGGACAGCACCTACGAGCAGTACTTC
v_gene: TRBV7-9; j_gene: TRBJ1-2; abundance: few; d_gene: NA; CDR3aa: CASSSGLGNYGYTF; CDR3nt: TGTGCCAGCAGCTCAGGGCTGGGGAACTATGGCTACACCTTC
v_gene: TRBV9; j_gene: TRBJ2-5; abundance: NA; d_gene: NA; CDR3aa: CASSPRFGETQYF; CDR3nt: TGTGCCAGCAGCCCCCGATTCGGGGAGACCCAGTACTTC
v_gene: TRBV7-2; j_gene: TRBJ2-7; abundance: few; d_gene: NA; CDR3aa: CASSLFGTPSYEQYF; CDR3nt: TGTGCCAGCAGCTTATTTGGGACTCCCTCCTACGAGCAGTACTTC
v_gene: TRBV6-2/TRBV6-3; j_gene: TRBJ2-1; abundance: NA; d_gene: NA; CDR3aa: CASSWLAPGNEQFF; CDR3nt: TGTGCCAGCAGCTGGTTAGCGCCGGGGAATGAGCAGTTCTTC
v_gene: TRBV2; j_gene: TRBJ2-1; abundance: NA; d_gene: TRBD2; CDR3aa: CASSEGPRLAGGGNEQFF; CDR3nt: TGTGCTAGCAGTGAAGGGCCCAGGCTAGCGGGAGGGGGCAATGAGCAGTTCTTC
v_gene: TRBV15; j_gene: TRBJ2-1; abundance: NA; d_gene: NA; CDR3aa: CATSRDPGLRVNEQFF; CDR3nt: TGTGCCACCAGCAGAGACCCGGGACTTCGGGTCAATGAGCAGTTCTTC
v_gene: TRBV28; j_gene: TRBJ1-1; abundance: many; d_gene: NA; CDR3aa: CASSPTRSVNTEAFF; CDR3nt: TGTGCCAGCAGTCCAACGCGTTCCGTGAACACTGAAGCTTTCTTT
v_gene: TRBV29-1; j_gene: TRBJ2-7; abundance: few; d_gene: TRBD1; CDR3aa: CSVGQGGGEQYF; CDR3nt: TGCAGCGTTGGACAGGGGGGAGGCGAGCAGTACTTC
v_gene: TRBV18; j_gene: TRBJ2-1; abundance: few; d_gene: NA; CDR3aa: CASSPLGNEQFF; CDR3nt: TGTGCCAGCTCACCTCTGGGGAATGAGCAGTTCTTC
v_gene: TRBV5-1; j_gene: TRBJ1-6; abundance: NA; d_gene: TRBD1; CDR3aa: CASSRTGDTDSPLHF; CDR3nt: TGCGCCAGCAGCAGGACAGGGGACACGGATTCACCCCTCCACTTT
v_gene: TRBV6-5; j_gene: TRBJ2-3; abundance: many; d_gene: TRBD2; CDR3aa: CASRKLAGEGDTQYF; CDR3nt: TGTGCCAGCAGGAAACTAGCGGGAGAGGGAGATACGCAGTATTTT
v_gene: TRBV7-9; j_gene: TRBJ2-1; abundance: NA; d_gene: NA; CDR3aa: CASSLGGPTSEQFF; CDR3nt: TGTGCCAGCAGCTTAGGTGGACCCACCTCCGAGCAGTTCTTC
v_gene: TRBV3-1; j_gene: TRBJ2-2; abundance: few; d_gene: NA; CDR3aa: CASSPRGTGELFF; CDR3nt: TGTGCCAGCAGCCCCCGGGGCACCGGGGAGCTGTTTTTT
v_gene: TRBV5-1; j_gene: TRBJ1-4; abundance: NA; d_gene: TRBD1; CDR3aa: CASSWTGNSPNEKLFF; CDR3nt: TGCGCCAGCAGCTGGACAGGGAATAGTCCTAATGAAAAACTGTTTTTT
v_gene: TRBV6-5; j_gene: TRBJ1-1; abundance: NA; d_gene: TRBD1; CDR3aa: CASRGGTGGEAFF; CDR3nt: TGTGCCAGCAGGGGTGGGACAGGGGGTGAAGCTTTCTTT
v_gene: TRBV7-3; j_gene: TRBJ2-1; abundance: NA; d_gene: TRBD2; CDR3aa: CASSLGTSVSNEQFF; CDR3nt: TGTGCCAGCAGCTTAGGGACTAGCGTTTCTAATGAGCAGTTCTTC
v_gene: TRBV28; j_gene: TRBJ1-2; abundance: few; d_gene: TRBD1; CDR3aa: CASGGPGQGHGYTF; CDR3nt: TGTGCCAGCGGGGGACCGGGACAGGGGCATGGCTACACCTTC
v_gene: TRBV4-3; j_gene: TRBJ1-5; abundance: few; d_gene: TRBD1; CDR3aa: CASSQQQGANQPQHF; CDR3nt: TGCGCCAGCAGCCAGCAACAGGGGGCGAATCAGCCCCAGCATTTT
v_gene: TRBV29-1; j_gene: TRBJ2-7; abundance: few; d_gene: NA; CDR3aa: CSVDDEGDEQYF; CDR3nt: TGCAGCGTCGATGACGAGGGGGACGAGCAGTACTTC
v_gene: TRBV6-4; j_gene: TRBJ2-1; abundance: many; d_gene: NA; CDR3aa: CASSGELGDEQFF; CDR3nt: TGTGCCAGCAGTGGCGAACTGGGGGATGAGCAGTTCTTC
v_gene: TRBV5-6; j_gene: TRBJ2-1; abundance: NA; d_gene: TRBD2; CDR3aa: CASSQPGLAFNEQFF; CDR3nt: TGTGCCAGCAGCCAACCGGGACTAGCTTTCAATGAGCAGTTCTTC
v_gene: TRBV11-1; j_gene: TRBJ1-1; abundance: NA; d_gene: NA; CDR3aa: CASSSRTGRNTEAFF; CDR3nt: TGTGCCAGCAGCTCTAGGACGGGCAGGAACACTGAAGCTTTCTTT
v_gene: TRBV20-1; j_gene: TRBJ2-1; abundance: NA; d_gene: TRBD2; CDR3aa: CSASHSGERGEQFF; CDR3nt: TGCAGTGCCAGCCATAGCGGGGAGCGGGGTGAGCAGTTCTTC
v_gene: TRBV6-5; j_gene: TRBJ2-2; abundance: few; d_gene: TRBD1; CDR3aa: CASRQQGAGELFF; CDR3nt: TGTGCCAGCAGACAACAGGGGGCCGGGGAGCTGTTTTTT
v_gene: TRBV4-1; j_gene: TRBJ1-2; abundance: few; d_gene: NA; CDR3aa: CASRRTLDGNYGYTF; CDR3nt: TGCGCCAGCAGACGGACCTTGGACGGAAACTATGGCTACACCTTC
v_gene: TRBV7-9; j_gene: TRBJ2-5; abundance: NA; d_gene: TRBD2; CDR3aa: CASSLFGGLAGGETQYF; CDR3nt: TGTGCCAGCAGCTTATTTGGAGGACTAGCGGGAGGAGAGACCCAGTACTTC